The next 8 T cell receptor beta chains were all read from a single sample in a study of T-cell reconstitution after alpha-beta-depleted transplantation in children. Unique molecular identifiers were built into the TCRbeta library. TCRdb analysed the PCR reads with MiXCR anew, one entry per CDR3 protein. Among about 240,000 distinct CDR3 sequences listed, roughly 23% were seen once. The specimen comprised PBMCs, sampled before TCRalphabeta/CD19-depleted stem cell transplant. These receptors were taken from a girl aged 2-10 years with Fanconi anemia, due to receive a stem cell transplant.

This sequence joins TRBV7-2 and TRBJ2-1; 9 bases align to TRBD2. CDR1 and CDR2 from the germline V gene are SGHTA and FQGNSA. V dropped 4 bases and J dropped 8; count of bases not matched to a gene: 9. The CDR3 consists of 15 residues. CDR3 sequence reads: CASSSGTSLVDEQFF. CDR3 sequence (DNA): TGTGCCAGCAGCTCCGGGACTAGCTTAGTCGATGAGCAGTTCTTC.

This clonotype was observed many times. The chain is built from TRBV20-1 and TRBJ2-3, with 11 bases aligning to TRBD2. The CDR3 sequence is 18 residues long. V lost 1 base and J lost 0; bases outside the gene matches: 9. Germline V gene data show CDR1 as DFQATT and CDR2 as SNEGSKA (reference sequence). The CDR3 is CSARVGSGGGTSTDTQYF. CDR3 nucleotides: TGCAGTGCTAGAGTGGGTAGCGGGGGGGGGACGAGCACAGATACGCAGTATTTT.

The rearrangement links TRBV12-3 or TRBV12-4 to TRBJ2-7; TRBD2 is a possible D gene (6 bases). The length of the CDR3 is 12 residues. With 7 bases removed from V and 3 bases from J, the gap between germline ends came to 10 bases. CDR3 amino acids: CASNRDFYEQYF. CDR3 bases: TGTGCCAGCAACCGGGACTTCTACGAGCAGTACTTC.

V is TRBV2 and J is TRBJ2-1; D is unresolved. Trimming cost V 6 bases and J 8 bases, with 11 bases left between them. The CDR3 has 12 amino acids. Germline V gene lookup returns CDR1 SNHLY and CDR2 FYNNEI. CDR3 bases: TGTGCCAGCAGAGACCTAGGCCATGAGCAGTTCTTC. Protein sequence: CASRDLGHEQFF.

There are a few counts of this clonotype. The gene calls are TRBV6-2 or TRBV6-3 and TRBJ2-5; D uncertain. The germline V and J ends were trimmed by 0 bases and 5 bases, with 4 bases remaining between them. The germline CDR1 and CDR2 sequences are MNHEY and SVGEGT. This CDR3 contains 12 residues. CDR3 DNA: TGTGCCAGCAGTTACTCTCCGGAGACCCAGTACTTC. It specifies CASSYSPETQYF.

The V and J genes are TRBV20-1 and TRBJ2-1, with 7 nucleotides matching TRBD2. Germline V gene lookup returns CDR1 DFQATT and CDR2 SNEGSKA (reference sequence). V dropped 3 bases and J dropped 0; count of bases not matched to a gene: 5. The CDR3 runs 15 residues. The chain's CDR3 is CSARAGGSSYNEQFF. The CDR3 DNA is TGCAGTGCTAGGGCCGGGGGGAGCTCCTACAATGAGCAGTTCTTC.

The V call is TRBV10-3, the J call TRBJ1-2; 7 positions match TRBD1. Germline V gene lookup returns CDR1 ENHRY and CDR2 SYGVKD. This CDR3 comprises 13 residues. V gave up 2 bases and J gave up 8 bases; unmatched junction bases: 5. CDR3 coding DNA: TGTGCCATCAGTGAGGACAGGGTGAGCGGCTACACCTTC. It yields the protein CAISEDRVSGYTF.

The DNA for the CDR3 is TGCGCCAGCAGCTTTCTCCCCATGACAGATACGCAGTATTTT. Translation: CASSFLPMTDTQYF. This chain joins TRBV5-1 and TRBJ2-3, with D hard to call. V lost 2 bases and J lost 3, with 10 bases in between. CDR1 is SGHRS and CDR2 is YFSETQ in the germline V gene. The CDR3 covers 14 residues.